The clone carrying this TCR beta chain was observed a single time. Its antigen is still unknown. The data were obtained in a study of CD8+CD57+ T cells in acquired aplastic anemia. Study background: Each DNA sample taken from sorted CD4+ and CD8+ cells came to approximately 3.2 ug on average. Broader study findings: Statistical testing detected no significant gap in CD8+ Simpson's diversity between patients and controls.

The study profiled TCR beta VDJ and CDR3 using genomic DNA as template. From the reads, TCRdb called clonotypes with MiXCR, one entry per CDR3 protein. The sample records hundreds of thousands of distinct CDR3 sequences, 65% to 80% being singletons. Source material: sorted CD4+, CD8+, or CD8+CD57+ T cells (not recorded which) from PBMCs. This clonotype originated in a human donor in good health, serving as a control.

In nucleotides, the CDR3 is TGTGCCAGCAGTACAACAGGGGTTTTTGGCTACACCTTC. Amino acids: CASSTTGVFGYTF. The J gene is TRBJ1-2, the V gene TRBV6-1; 7 positions match TRBD1. CDR1 MNHNS and CDR2 SASEGT come from the germline V gene. After removal of 5 bases from V and 7 bases from J, the junction contained 7 bases not matched to a gene. There are 13 residues in the CDR3.